Listed below are T cell receptor beta chains from one sample, sequenced in a study of response to subunit inactivated influenza vaccine. TCRdb called the RT-PCR reads again in MiXCR, with one record for every CDR3 protein. The sample holds fewer than 250,000 distinct CDR3 sequences, over 13% seen once. The material was CD8+ T cells sorted from PBMCs, obtained about 5 days after vaccination. These receptors all stem from a man aged 45-60 years who received an inactivated influenza vaccine. The conserved cysteine and the conserved F or W are not part of the CDR3 here.

CDR3: ASSLGGYSYNSPLH
V: TRBV5-1
J: TRBJ1-6

CDR3: ASSAGEVEQY
V: TRBV12-3/TRBV12-4
J: TRBJ2-7

CDR3: ASSSPTVRYNEQF
V: TRBV12-3/TRBV12-4
J: TRBJ2-1

CDR3: ASSLGLGPDTQY
V: TRBV7-2
J: TRBJ2-3

CDR3: AISEGRGHYNEQF
V: TRBV10-3
J: TRBJ2-1

CDR3: ATSEVPGTEAF
V: TRBV24-1
J: TRBJ1-1

CDR3: ASSPNRDSNTEAF
V: TRBV2
J: TRBJ1-1

CDR3: ASSSTGTGQYNEQF
V: TRBV27
J: TRBJ2-1

CDR3: ASSRSIYEQY
V: TRBV6-6
J: TRBJ2-7

CDR3: ASSNWETGELF
V: TRBV2
J: TRBJ2-2

CDR3: ASSPGTASNQPQH
V: TRBV12-3/TRBV12-4
J: TRBJ1-5

CDR3: ASSRDPNSNQPQH
V: TRBV6-1
J: TRBJ1-5

CDR3: ASRAGTGAPGELF
V: TRBV2
J: TRBJ2-2

CDR3: ASSHTSGGANEQF
V: TRBV6-1
J: TRBJ2-1

CDR3: ASSSGQGAGETQY
V: TRBV5-1
J: TRBJ2-5

CDR3: SVDGDRADEQY
V: TRBV29-1
J: TRBJ2-7

CDR3: ASSYGTANTGELF
V: TRBV5-1
J: TRBJ2-2

CDR3: ASSQRGWENVYEQY
V: TRBV7-9
J: TRBJ2-7

CDR3: SVELAGEYNEQF
V: TRBV29-1
J: TRBJ2-1

CDR3: ASSQDRTGGADTQY
V: TRBV4-3
J: TRBJ2-3

CDR3: ASSPPFMVRDTQY
V: TRBV28
J: TRBJ2-3

CDR3: ASSLWYRDEQY
V: TRBV27
J: TRBJ2-7

CDR3: ASSLGRSFEAF
V: TRBV27
J: TRBJ1-1

CDR3: ASSQHPPGATEAF
V: TRBV4-1
J: TRBJ1-1

CDR3: ASSPRRLNTGELF
V: TRBV9
J: TRBJ2-2

CDR3: ASSSSGGSETQY
V: TRBV6-5
J: TRBJ2-5

CDR3: ASSLTLGQLSYNEQF
V: TRBV28
J: TRBJ2-1

CDR3: AISPGQEAGGNEQF
V: TRBV10-3
J: TRBJ2-1

CDR3: ASSQTMPGTVSSYEQY
V: TRBV3-1
J: TRBJ2-7

CDR3: ASSEAVALAGDDNEQF
V: TRBV2
J: TRBJ2-1

CDR3: ASSSTGVGNTIY
V: TRBV7-3
J: TRBJ1-3

CDR3: ASSHTAFNEQF
V: TRBV4-1
J: TRBJ2-1

CDR3: ASSHYSGGEQF
V: TRBV4-2
J: TRBJ2-1

CDR3: SARALDGQSYNEQF
V: TRBV20-1
J: TRBJ2-1

CDR3: ASSQGVAYEQY
V: TRBV4-1
J: TRBJ2-7

CDR3: ASSEVRGYEQY
V: TRBV10-2
J: TRBJ2-7

CDR3: ASSNPTGAFTYNEQF
V: TRBV19
J: TRBJ2-1

CDR3: SASTHRGHGYT
V: TRBV20-1
J: TRBJ1-2

CDR3: ASSSVGASGRDEQF
V: TRBV5-1
J: TRBJ2-1

CDR3: ASSQGTAGAYEQY
V: TRBV4-3
J: TRBJ2-7

CDR3: ASRRIAGVTYNEQF
V: TRBV28
J: TRBJ2-1

CDR3: ASNVDGSSYNEQF
V: TRBV6-2/TRBV6-3
J: TRBJ2-1

CDR3: ASKEKDTGELF
V: TRBV6-2/TRBV6-3
J: TRBJ2-2

CDR3: ASSFTGGEEETQY
V: TRBV7-8
J: TRBJ2-5

CDR3: AWSGARVRFNYGYT
V: TRBV30
J: TRBJ1-2

CDR3: ASSLVGTRAF
V: TRBV7-9
J: TRBJ1-1

CDR3: SARDPTSNTEAF
V: TRBV20-1
J: TRBJ1-1

CDR3: ASSQTGFYEQY
V: TRBV7-9
J: TRBJ2-7